Sequencing of this T cell receptor (beta chain) was carried out in a study of CD8+ T cells in alopecia areata. TCR sequencing used cDNA made by reverse transcription of extracted RNA. The method was immunoSEQ multiplex PCR; TCRdb's version includes in-frame clones alone and lacks a portion of them. Of over 250,000 clones detected, about 60% appear once; the ten largest clones hold 0.93%. Sample treatment: oral pan-JAK inhibitor, 5-10 mg twice daily. The starting material was CD4+ T cells sorted from blood, obtained at approximately week 51, from a patient treated with tofacitinib. The clonotype was recovered from a human donor with alopecia areata.

The CDR3 here is CASSPTGSNSPLHF. CDR3 nucleotides: TGTGCCAGCAGCCCTACAGGGAGCAATTCACCCCTCCACTTT. The rearrangement uses TRBV9 and TRBJ1-6; D may be TRBD1 (6 bases). Germline V gene sequence: CDR1 SGDLS, CDR2 YYNGEE. CDR3 length: 14 residues. With 4 bases removed from V and 7 bases from J, the gap between germline ends came to 12 bases.